Following are 6 T cell receptor beta chains from one sample sequenced in a study of T cell repertoires in cytomegalovirus infection. TCRdb redid the calling of the reads with MiXCR, one entry per CDR3 protein. In the table there are some 900,000 distinct CDR3 sequences, over 25% of which are singletons. No antigens are known for them. Material: cultured CD8+ T cells from PBMCs, obtained from culture after CMV antigen stimulation. These TCRs come from a human donor in good health (CMV status not recorded). Some clones in this sample may be carry-over from other donors' samples.

The rearrangement links TRBV28 to TRBJ2-1; TRBD2 matches 12 bases. CDR1 and CDR2 from the germline V gene are MDHEN and SYDVKM. The junction had 12 bases not matched to a gene; V was cut back by 5 bases and J by 7 bases. CDR3 size: 17 residues. This CDR3 is CASSTRLAGEFLNEQFF. The CDR3 coding sequence is TGTGCCAGCAGTACCCGACTAGCGGGGGAATTCCTGAATGAGCAGTTCTTC.

The V call is TRBV4-1, the J call TRBJ2-7; 8 nucleotides line up with TRBD1. The CDR3 is 14 amino acids. With V trimmed by 8 bases and J by 2 bases, 8 bases remained unmatched. Looked up from germline, CDR1 is MGHRA and CDR2 is YSYEKL. The CDR3 sequence: CASGAGTGPYEQYF. CDR3 bases: TGCGCCAGCGGCGCCGGGACAGGTCCCTACGAGCAGTACTTC.

The chain joins TRBV15 to TRBJ2-7; D possibly corresponds to TRBD2 (6 bases). The germline V gene encodes CDR1 LNHNV and CDR2 YYDKDF (reference sequence). The CDR3 is made up of 16 amino acids. With 0 bases removed from V and 0 bases from J, the gap between germline ends came to 12 bases. The CDR3 spells CATSRDKGLSSYEQYV. The CDR3 region has the DNA TGTGCCACCAGCAGAGATAAGGGACTGAGCTCCTACGAGCAGTACGTC.

Remarks on this clonotype: This may be a read error, as it is one base from a much larger clone. This CDR3 is missing its conserved last phenylalanine or tryptophan, likely due to a read error. This sequence joins TRBV11-2 and TRBJ1-5, with D unclear. CDR1 SGHAT and CDR2 FQNNGV come from the germline V gene. The CDR3 is made up of 17 amino acids. V gave up 1 base and J gave up 0 bases, with 13 bases separating them. CDR3: CASSLGFQLSSNQPQHS. In DNA, the CDR3 is TGTGCCAGCAGCTTAGGCTTTCAGCTTAGTAGCAATCAGCCCCAGCATTCT.

The CDR3 region is CASSPERILVSNQPQHF. For the CDR3, the DNA is TGCGCCAGCAGCCCCGAAAGGATATTGGTTAGCAATCAGCCCCAGCATTTT. The chain combines TRBV4-3 with TRBJ1-5, with D unclear. Deletions cut 4 bases from V and 0 bases from J, with 16 bases between. The CDR3 length is 17 residues. Germline V gene sequence: CDR1 LGHNA, CDR2 YSLEER.

The gene calls are TRBV12-3 or TRBV12-4 and TRBJ1-1; D ambiguous. The length of the CDR3 is 12 residues. Trimming stripped 7 bases from V and 7 bases from J, with 13 bases between. This CDR3 is CASTNSWFEAFF. The CDR3 nucleotides are TGTGCCAGCACCAACAGCTGGTTTGAAGCTTTCTTT.